The sequence of this T cell receptor beta chain was determined in a study of blood T cell repertoires in COVID-19. Study information: Acute and convalescent COVID-19 samples came from the United States, Italy and Spain. PBMCs, B-cell-depleted T cells, or T cells provided the cDNA or gDNA that made up the material.

J gave up 6 bases and V 2 bases, and 2 bases lay outside the gene matches. The CDR3 runs 14 residues. The germline CDR1 and CDR2 sequences are SGHTS and YDEGEE. Original handling: The authors estimated nucleated cell counts from reference gene primer amplification. The protocol was immunoSEQ multiplex PCR, while the TCRdb copy is restricted to in-frame clones and leaves out a portion. V, J and clone size are taken as reported in that table, and D and trimming were inferred from the DNA itself. The sample yields 20,000 to 25,000 clones, around 90% seen once. The sample comprised peripheral blood. This chain uses TRBV5-8 with TRBJ1-6, with 7 bases fitting TRBD1. The sequence was collected from a woman aged 70-85 years with active COVID-19. The CDR3 DNA is TGTGCCAGCAGCTTTACAGGGGTTAATTCACCCCTCCACTTT. Translated: CASSFTGVNSPLHF.